One and the same sample provided the 27 T cell receptor beta chains below, sequenced in a study of blood T cell repertoires in COVID-19 (dated by TCRdb to 2018 to 2021). The method behind the library was the immunoSEQ multiplex PCR assay. Entries here come from immuneACCESS through TCRdb and include only in-frame sequences with V and J called. Some clones fail to appear in such tables; in the studies checked, an unresolved V gene covers under half of the shortfall, and the cause of the remainder is unknown. Within this sample are 120,000 to 150,000 clones, with roughly 86% of them counted one time only. The ten largest clones add up to 10% of the sample. The sequencing input was peripheral blood. The receptors stem from a man aged 45-65 years with active or convalescent COVID-19.

The chain employs TRBV29-1 and TRBJ1-1, with D perhaps TRBD1 (5 bases). CDR1 and CDR2 (germline): SQVTM, ANQGSEA. The CDR3 length is 13 residues. Trimming stripped 7 bases from V and 1 base from J, with 13 bases between. CDR3 residues: CSGQAGPNTEAFF. CDR3 in DNA: TGCAGCGGGCAGGCAGGGCCGAACACTGAAGCTTTCTTT.

The V gene is TRBV11-2, the J gene TRBJ2-2; 8 positions agree with TRBD2. The CDR3 loop spans 15 amino acids. The germline CDR1 and CDR2 sequences are SGHAT and FQNNGV. Trimming removed 6 bases from V and 0 bases from J; junction bases left unmatched: 3. The CDR3: CASRTGLANTGELFF. CDR3 nucleotide sequence: TGTGCCAGCAGAACGGGACTAGCGAACACCGGGGAGCTGTTTTTT.

In DNA form, the CDR3 reads TGTGCCAGCATGGCGGCGACCGGGGAGCTGTTTTTT. Translating it yields CASMAATGELFF. This chain connects TRBV4-2 to TRBJ2-2, with D unclear. The germline CDR1 and CDR2 sequences are LGHNA and YNFKEQ. V lost 7 bases and J 5 bases, leaving 8 bases between the germline ends. The CDR3 has 12 residues.

The rearrangement joins TRBV7-2 to TRBJ2-2, with D maybe TRBD1 (5 bases). V lost 1 base and J lost 5, with 8 bases in between. The CDR3 covers 14 residues. Germline V gene lookup returns CDR1 SGHTA and CDR2 FQGNSA. CDR3 loop: CASSLDPGTGELFF. Here the CDR3 DNA reads TGTGCCAGCAGCTTAGACCCAGGGACCGGGGAGCTGTTTTTT.

V and J are TRBV2 and TRBJ2-7; 11 bases fit TRBD1. The CDR3 is 15 residues long. The junction had 7 bases not matched to a gene; V was cut back by 4 bases and J by 5 bases. CDR1 and CDR2 (germline): SNHLY, FYNNEI. CDR3 sequence: CASSGGTGGTNEQYF. The DNA for the CDR3 is TGTGCCAGCAGTGGTGGGACAGGGGGAACAAACGAGCAGTACTTC. The full variable domain, its missing parts supplied by reference TRBV2 and TRBJ2-7, is EPEVTQTPSHQVTQMGQEVILRCVPISNHLYFYWYRQILGQKVEFLVSFYNNEISEKSEIFDDQFSVERPDGSNFTLKIRSTKLEDSAMYFCASSGGTGGTNEQYFGPGTRLTVT.

This clone appeared a single time. The V gene is TRBV27, the J gene TRBJ2-2; 9 bases are a match to TRBD1. The CDR3 contains 15 residues. In germline, CDR1 is MNHEY, CDR2 SMNVEV (reference sequence). V was pared by 0 bases and J by 7 bases, with 3 bases of the junction left unmatched. The CDR3 bases are TGTGCCAGCAGTTTATCGGGGACAGGGATCGGGGAGCTGTTTTTT. This translates into CASSLSGTGIGELFF.

The rearrangement joins TRBV5-4 to TRBJ2-1; D is possibly TRBD1 (5 bases). CDR3 size: 13 residues. V was shortened by 0 bases and J by 13 bases, with 14 bases between the two germline ends. CDR1 SGHNT and CDR2 YYREEE come from the germline V gene (reference sequence). The CDR3, as DNA: TGTGCCAGCAGCTTGGGTGACAGAGGTCCCCAGTTCTTC. This encodes CASSLGDRGPQFF.

V usage is TRBV11-2 and J usage is TRBJ2-7, with D perhaps TRBD2 (6 bases). Trimming shortened V by 0 bases and J by 0 bases, and 12 bases separated the two germline ends. This CDR3 region has 16 residues. The germline V gene encodes CDR1 SGHAT and CDR2 FQNNGV. CDR3 sequence (DNA): TGTGCCAGCAGCTTAGATCCTAGCGCCAGCTCCTACGAGCAGTACTTC. Translation gives CASSLDPSASSYEQYF.

DNA for the CDR3: TGTGCCAGCAGCTTAGTATGGAGCTCCTACAATGAGCAGTTCTTC. Residues: CASSLVWSSYNEQFF. The chain combines TRBV7-2 with TRBJ2-1; D call uncertain. The germline CDR1 and CDR2 sequences are SGHTA and FQGNSA. V lost 1 base, J lost 0 bases, and 7 bases lay in between. This CDR3 is 15 amino acids long.

The genes are TRBV7-2 and TRBJ2-7, with D maybe TRBD1 (6 bases). Germline lookup yields CDR1 SGHTA and CDR2 FQGNSA. V lost 5 bases to trimming and J lost 4 bases, with 12 bases between them. This CDR3 has 13 amino acids. The CDR3 protein is CASSRGGSYEQYF. The DNA of the CDR3 is TGTGCCAGCAGCCGTGGGGGCAGTTACGAGCAGTACTTC.

The chain combines TRBV28 with TRBJ1-4; maybe TRBD1 (5 bases). Germline CDR1 is MDHEN and CDR2 is SYDVKM. Trimming removed 6 bases from V and 0 bases from J, with 11 bases in between. The CDR3 spans 15 residues. The CDR3 is CASRMQGSTNEKLFF. In nucleotides, the CDR3 is TGTGCCAGCAGAATGCAGGGATCAACTAATGAAAAACTGTTTTTT.

The V gene is TRBV28, the J gene TRBJ1-3; perhaps TRBD1 as D (6 bases). Trimming removed 7 bases at V and 3 bases at J, with 16 bases between. The CDR3 loop spans 15 amino acids. Germline lookup yields CDR1 MDHEN and CDR2 SYDVKM. CDR3 in DNA: TGTGCCAGCATCTCAGGACAGACTGTTGGAAACACCATATATTTT. It encodes CASISGQTVGNTIYF. The complete variable domain, with remaining parts taken from reference TRBV28 and TRBJ1-3, reads DVKVTQSSRYLVKRTGEKVFLECVQDMDHENMFWYRQDPGLGLRLIYFSYDVKMKEKGDIPEGYSVSREKKERFSLILESASTNQTSMYLCASISGQTVGNTIYFGEGSWLTVV.

The chain links TRBV9 to TRBJ2-2; 8 bases map to TRBD2. The CDR3 covers 18 residues. V lost 0 bases, J lost 4 bases, and 11 bases stayed unmatched. From germline, CDR1 is SGDLS and CDR2 YYNGEE. The CDR3 sequence is CASSVAWSGSGGTGELFF. DNA of the CDR3: TGTGCCAGCAGCGTAGCTTGGAGCGGGAGCGGGGGCACCGGGGAGCTGTTTTTT.

J is TRBJ2-2 and V is TRBV7-2, with TRBD1 matching 9 bases. The CDR3 sequence is 16 residues long. Germline values: CDR1 SGHTA, CDR2 FQGNSA. V shed 0 bases and J 5 bases; nucleotides not matched to a gene: 4. The CDR3 sequence: CASSLARQGVTGELFF. The CDR3 bases are TGTGCCAGCAGCTTAGCGAGACAGGGGGTTACCGGGGAGCTGTTTTTT.

The chain is built from TRBV7-6 and TRBJ1-6; TRBD1 matches at 8 bases. Per the germline V gene, CDR1 is SGHVS and CDR2 is FNYEAQ. The CDR3 is 15 amino acids. V gave up 4 bases and J gave up 7 bases; unmatched junction bases: 6. CDR3 amino acids: CASSSRTGKNSPLHF. Here the CDR3 DNA reads TGTGCCAGCAGCTCACGGACAGGGAAGAATTCACCCCTCCACTTT.

The chain links TRBV7-2 to TRBJ2-3, with TRBD1 matching 8 bases. With 0 bases clipped from V and 6 bases from J, the junction kept 5 bases outside the gene matches. Per the germline V gene, CDR1 is SGHTA and CDR2 is FQGNSA. The CDR3 has 15 amino acids. CDR3 protein: CASSLAGQAADTQYF. CDR3 DNA: TGTGCCAGCAGCTTAGCGGGACAGGCTGCCGATACGCAGTATTTT. The full variable domain, its missing parts supplied by reference TRBV7-2 and TRBJ2-3, is GAGVSQSPSNKVTEKGKDVELRCDPISGHTALYWYRQSLGQGLEFLIYFQGNSAPDKSGLPSDRFSAERTGGSVSTLTIQRTQQEDSAVYLCASSLAGQAADTQYFGPGTRLTVL.

This chain links TRBV19 with TRBJ2-4; D is undetermined. CDR1 and CDR2 from the germline V gene are LNHDA and SQIVND (reference sequence). The length of the CDR3 is 14 residues. Trimming cost V 7 bases and J 1 base, with 11 bases left between them. CDR3 region: CASTEDHAKNIQYF. In DNA form, the CDR3 reads TGTGCCAGTACAGAGGATCATGCCAAAAACATTCAGTACTTC.

This clone was seen once. This chain joins TRBV14 and TRBJ2-3; 7 nucleotides align to TRBD2. The CDR3 extends over 16 amino acids. Germline V gene lookup returns CDR1 SGHDN and CDR2 FVKESK. Germline trimming cut 4 bases from V and 4 bases from J; bases unmatched to any gene: 11. The CDR3 here is CASSPGGRGGADTQYF. In DNA form, the CDR3 reads TGTGCCAGCAGCCCCGGTGGGAGGGGAGGAGCAGATACGCAGTATTTT. The full variable domain, its missing parts supplied by reference TRBV14 and TRBJ2-3, is EAGVTQFPSHSVIEKGQTVTLRCDPISGHDNLYWYRRVMGKEIKFLLHFVKESKQDESGMPNNRFLAERTGGTYSTLKVQPAELEDSGVYFCASSPGGRGGADTQYFGPGTRLTVL.

This clone was picked up one time. CDR3 sequence reads: CASKVSAYEQYF. CDR3 nucleotide sequence: TGTGCCAGCAAAGTCAGTGCCTACGAGCAGTACTTC. The chain couples TRBV6-1 to TRBJ2-7; D ambiguous. V was cut by 7 bases and J by 2 bases, with 9 bases left in between. The CDR3 totals 12 residues. Germline V gives CDR1 MNHNS, CDR2 SASEGT.

This rearrangement joins TRBV5-8 to TRBJ2-7; 7 bases fit TRBD1. The junction had 9 bases not matched to a gene; V was cut back by 4 bases and J by 2 bases. This CDR3 contains 15 residues. Germline-derived CDR1 and CDR2 are SGHTS and YDEGEE. The CDR3 sequence: CASSTTGAKPYEQYF. The CDR3 coding sequence is TGTGCCAGCAGCACCACAGGGGCGAAACCCTACGAGCAGTACTTC.

The chain combines TRBV28 with TRBJ2-6; 12 bases align to TRBD2. Germline V gene sequence: CDR1 MDHEN, CDR2 SYDVKM. The CDR3 consists of 18 residues. J lost 5 bases, V lost 2 bases, and 7 bases had no gene match. The CDR3 protein is CASSLTSSGRGRANVLTF. As DNA, the CDR3 is TGTGCCAGCAGTTTAACCTCTAGCGGGAGGGGTAGGGCCAACGTCCTGACTTTC. The full variable domain, with the rest looked up from reference TRBV28 and TRBJ2-6, is DVKVTQSSRYLVKRTGEKVFLECVQDMDHENMFWYRQDPGLGLRLIYFSYDVKMKEKGDIPEGYSVSREKKERFSLILESASTNQTSMYLCASSLTSSGRGRANVLTFGAGSRLTVL.

This clone was found a few times. The chain carries TRBV9 and TRBJ2-1; TRBD1 is a possible D gene (6 bases). Trimming left V 4 bases short and J 1 base short, with 15 bases between. The CDR3 totals 16 residues. The V gene's germline CDR1 is SGDLS and CDR2 YYNGEE. CDR3 region: CASSSKQGRSYNEQFF. The CDR3 DNA reads TGTGCCAGCAGCTCCAAGCAGGGGCGATCCTACAATGAGCAGTTCTTC.

This CDR3 reads CASSIGTSGSVEQYF. CDR3 bases: TGTGCCAGCTCAATCGGGACTAGCGGGAGTGTGGAGCAGTACTTC. This chain uses TRBV18 with TRBJ2-7; TRBD2 agrees at 14 bases. The germline gives CDR1 KGHSH, CDR2 LQKENI. The CDR3 contains 15 residues. Unmatched junction bases numbered 7, after V lost 5 bases and J lost 7 bases.

V usage is TRBV7-2 and J usage is TRBJ2-3, with D maybe TRBD1 (5 bases). There are 14 residues in the CDR3. V dropped 4 bases and J dropped 1 base, with 9 bases sitting between them. CDR1 and CDR2 from the germline V gene are SGHTA and FQGNSA. Written as DNA, the CDR3 is TGTGCCAGCAGCTCAGGGTGGGGCACAGATACGCAGTATTTT. Protein sequence: CASSSGWGTDTQYF.

The J gene is TRBJ1-2, the V gene TRBV27; 7 bases map to TRBD1. This CDR3 region has 14 residues. V dropped 5 bases and J dropped 4; count of bases not matched to a gene: 7. The germline CDR1 and CDR2 sequences are MNHEY and SMNVEV (reference sequence). This chain's CDR3 is CASSRANRGYGYTF. DNA of the CDR3: TGTGCCAGCAGTCGAGCAAACAGGGGCTATGGCTACACCTTC.

CDR3 loop: CASSRDRTNYGYTF. The DNA for the CDR3 is TGTGCCAGCTCACGGGACAGAACTAACTATGGCTACACCTTC. The V and J genes are TRBV18 and TRBJ1-2; 7 nucleotides match TRBD1. The CDR3 is 14 residues long. Germline CDR1 and CDR2: KGHSH and LQKENI. With V trimmed by 4 bases and J by 0 bases, 2 bases remained unmatched.

The chain carries TRBV19 and TRBJ1-2; TRBD1 matches 7 bases. This CDR3 is built from 12 residues. CDR1 is LNHDA and CDR2 is SQIVND in the germline V gene (reference sequence). V shed 10 bases and J 8 bases; nucleotides not matched to a gene: 10. The CDR3 reads CATRQGERGYTF. CDR3 nucleotides: TGTGCCACCCGACAGGGAGAGAGGGGCTACACCTTC.